This T cell receptor (beta chain) was recovered during a study of somatic mutations in cytotoxic T cells in rheumatoid arthritis. Overall study context: Using a FACSAria II or Sony SH800, a portion of the V beta antibody-stained T-cell populations were flow-sorted at nearly 100% purity, and among those populations were V beta1+ cells that were then sequenced for TCRB.

Study observations and caveats: Rising age went with increasing CD8+ clonality in rheumatoid arthritis patients; healthy controls showed no such increase.

Concerning this clone: Its matching antigen is unknown.

The CDR3 loop spans 12 amino acids. Trimming took 7 bases from V and 5 from J; bases not matched to a gene: 3. Germline loops: CDR1 WSHSY, CDR2 SAAADI. Data came from immunoSEQ multiplex PCR; TCRdb stores just in-frame clones and leaves some out. This sample has fewer than 40,000 clones; 80% to 85% occur once, and the top ten carry just under 8.5%. The TCR was taken from an adult with rheumatoid arthritis. The chain has TRBV10-2 and TRBJ1-1; TRBD1 agrees at 8 bases. Sample: CD8+ T cells sorted from blood. Here the CDR3 reads CASTGGGTEAFF. CDR3 DNA sequence: TGCGCCAGCACAGGGGGCGGAACTGAAGCTTTCTTT.